What follows are 14 T cell receptor beta chains derived from one specimen sequenced in a study of T cells in Graves' hyperthyroidism and ophthalmopathy. From RNA transcripts, TCR beta CDR3 regions were amplified. HTBI primers were used for first-round RT-PCR of the TCR CDR3. TCRdb itself ran the multiplex PCR reads through MiXCR, one entry per CDR3 protein. Here the sample spans under 700,000 distinct CDR3 sequences, around 17% being singletons. The sample consisted of blood. These receptors all stem from a woman aged 18 to 35 with Graves' hyperthyroidism.

The J gene is TRBJ1-2, the V gene TRBV20-1; 7 bases fit TRBD1. The V gene's germline CDR1 is DFQATT and CDR2 SNEGSKA (reference sequence). Trimming at V came to 3 bases and at J to 1 base, leaving 11 bases not matched to a gene. The CDR3 extends over 16 amino acids. Here the CDR3 DNA reads TGCAGTGCTAGGGGTGTACAGGGGCCTCTTAACTATGGCTACACCTTC. Protein sequence: CSARGVQGPLNYGYTF.

There are many counts of this clonotype. The chain employs TRBV11-2 and TRBJ2-5; 9 bases match TRBD2. V dropped 1 base and J dropped 4; count of bases not matched to a gene: 10. Germline CDR1 and CDR2: SGHAT and FQNNGV. The CDR3 is 17 residues long. Here the CDR3 DNA reads TGTGCCAGCAGCTTAGCGGGAGGTCTAGCGGGAAGAGAGACCCAGTACTTC. It translates to CASSLAGGLAGRETQYF.

This clonotype turned up a few times. The chain carries TRBV7-2 and TRBJ1-5; 9 bases fit TRBD1. V dropped 1 base and J dropped 11; count of bases not matched to a gene: 12. The CDR3 runs to 16 residues. Germline loops: CDR1 SGHTA, CDR2 FQGNSA. CDR3 amino acids: CASSLDRTGAFGAQHF. In DNA form, the CDR3 reads TGTGCCAGCAGCTTAGATAGGACAGGGGCGTTTGGGGCCCAGCATTTT.

This clonotype was counted a few times. The CDR3 sequence: CAWSVMTVYNSPLHF. Here the CDR3 DNA reads TGTGCCTGGAGTGTGATGACGGTTTATAATTCACCCCTCCACTTT. V and J are TRBV30 and TRBJ1-6; D unresolved. The CDR3 is 15 residues long. Germline V lookup: CDR1 GTSNPN, CDR2 SVGIG (reference sequence). The V gene lost 0 bases and the J gene lost 4 bases, with 10 bases spanning the gap.

This clonotype was observed at least ten times. J is TRBJ2-5 and V is TRBV24-1, with D possibly called TRBD1 or TRBD2 (5 bases each). The CDR3 sequence is 15 residues long. Germline CDR1 reads KGHDR; CDR2 reads SFDVKD. The ends were cut back, 4 bases at V and 1 base at J, with 12 bases in the middle. CDR3 region: CATSDPGTFQETQYF. Here the CDR3 DNA reads TGTGCCACCAGTGACCCCGGGACCTTCCAAGAGACCCAGTACTTC.

This clonotype was seen more than once but under ten times. Germline and junction disagree at one end, which may indicate a read error. This chain uses TRBV7-2 with TRBJ2-7; TRBD2 matches 10 bases. This CDR3 has 19 residues. Per germline, CDR1 SGHTA and CDR2 FQGNSA. The CDR3 here is CASSLRFLAGGPSSYGQYF. Here the CDR3 DNA reads TGTGCCAGCAGCTTAAGGTTTTTAGCGGGGGGTCCAAGCTCCTACGGGCAGTACTTC.

This clonotype was counted many times. The chain carries TRBV12-3 or TRBV12-4 and TRBJ1-2; D is undetermined. This CDR3 has 14 residues. V lost 3 bases, J lost 2 bases, and 10 bases lay in between. Here the CDR3 DNA reads TGTGCCAGCAGTTTTCTATCCCCGAACTATGGCTACACCTTC. Translating it yields CASSFLSPNYGYTF.

This clonotype was seen only a few times. V and J are TRBV9 and TRBJ2-2; possibly TRBD1 or TRBD2 for D (5 bases each). Trimming cost V 4 bases and J 6 bases, with 13 bases left between them. The germline V gene has CDR1 SGDLS and CDR2 YYNGEE. The CDR3 has 14 residues. The CDR3 bases are TGTGCCAGCAGCCCGCGTGAGGGGCCCGGGGAGCTGTTTTTT. It translates to CASSPREGPGELFF. The variable domain in full, with the rest retrieved from reference TRBV9 and TRBJ2-2, is DSGVTQTPKHLITATGQRVTLRCSPRSGDLSVYWYQQSLDQGLQFLIQYYNGEERAKGNILERFSAQQFPDLHSELNLSSLELGDSALYFCASSPREGPGELFFGEGSRLTVL.

This clonotype was picked up many times. The chain carries TRBV6-1 and TRBJ2-7; D is perhaps TRBD1 (6 bases). V was shortened by 5 bases and J by 2 bases, with 16 bases between the two germline ends. Germline-derived CDR1 and CDR2 are MNHNS and SASEGT. CDR3 length equals 15 residues. CDR3 sequence: CASSLTRQEAYEQYF. CDR3 nucleotide sequence: TGTGCCAGCAGTTTAACGAGACAGGAAGCCTACGAGCAGTACTTC.

There are a few counts of this clonotype. The chain is built from TRBV29-1 and TRBJ1-5; weak D call: TRBD1 (5 bases). This CDR3 has 15 amino acids. The V gene lost 4 bases and the J gene lost 0 bases, with 13 bases spanning the gap. Germline V CDR1 and CDR2: SQVTM, ANQGSEA. CDR3 sequence (DNA): TGCAGCGTTGGGACCGGGGGTGGTAGCAATCAGCCCCAGCATTTT. It encodes CSVGTGGGSNQPQHF.

Ten or more counts support this clonotype. V and J are TRBV5-1 and TRBJ2-3, with D unclear. Germline V lookup: CDR1 SGHRS, CDR2 YFSETQ. Trimming took off 2 bases at V and 5 bases at J, with 12 bases between the two ends. CDR3 size: 14 residues. The CDR3 DNA reads as TGCGCCAGCAGCTTATTGGACGATAAAGATACGCAGTATTTT. Translating it yields CASSLLDDKDTQYF. Based on the CDR3 plus reference TRBV5-1 and TRBJ2-3, the full variable domain is KAGVTQTPRYLIKTRGQQVTLSCSPISGHRSVSWYQQTPGQGLQFLFEYFSETQRNKGNFPGRFSGRQFSNSRSEMNVSTLELGDSALYLCASSLLDDKDTQYFGPGTRLTVL.

This clonotype was observed a handful of times. The chain carries TRBV11-2 and TRBJ2-3; no definite D call. CDR3 length: 15 amino acids. Trimming shortened V by 1 base and J by 4 bases, and 12 bases separated the two germline ends. Germline V gives CDR1 SGHAT, CDR2 FQNNGV. CDR3 in DNA: TGTGCCAGCAGCTTAGGAACCCCCAGTTCAGATACGCAGTATTTT. It translates to CASSLGTPSSDTQYF.

The gene calls are TRBV28 and TRBJ1-3, with 7 bases matching TRBD1. The CDR3 is 15 amino acids. The trim removed 6 bases at V and 0 bases at J, leaving 5 bases unmatched. From germline, CDR1 is MDHEN and CDR2 SYDVKM. The CDR3: CASRVDRASGNTIYF. The CDR3 nucleotides are TGTGCCAGCAGGGTCGACAGGGCCTCTGGAAACACCATATATTTT. Complete variable domain (other parts from reference TRBV28 and TRBJ1-3): DVKVTQSSRYLVKRTGEKVFLECVQDMDHENMFWYRQDPGLGLRLIYFSYDVKMKEKGDIPEGYSVSREKKERFSLILESASTNQTSMYLCASRVDRASGNTIYFGEGSWLTVV.

The chain joins TRBV29-1 to TRBJ2-7; 7 positions match TRBD2. Trimming cost V 3 bases and J 6 bases; bases outside gene matches: 11. The germline CDR1 and CDR2 sequences are SQVTM and ANQGSEA. The CDR3 extends over 14 amino acids. The CDR3 region has the DNA TGCAGCGTTGACGGCGGGGGAGACTTTCTCGAGCAGTACTTC. It encodes CSVDGGGDFLEQYF.